This is a list of T cell receptor beta chains from one sample in a study of T cells in Graves' hyperthyroidism and ophthalmopathy. TCRdb ran MiXCR on the multiplex PCR reads and lists one entry per CDR3 protein. Here the sample spans fewer than 650,000 distinct CDR3 sequences, roughly 14% being singletons. Sequencing was carried out using blood. The source is a woman aged 25 to 39 with Graves' hyperthyroidism that later progressed to Graves' ophthalmopathy. CDR3s include the opening cysteine and the closing phenylalanine or tryptophan. D genes are given only for firm matches. Rows may omit the clone size; those that give it use once, few, many or a size class.

>TRBV4-2|-|TRBJ2-3|-
TGTGCCAGCAGCCCCTATACCAGAGTCAGCACAGATACGCAGTATTTT
CASSPYTRVSTDTQYF
>TRBV12-3/TRBV12-4|TRBD1|TRBJ1-1|many
TGTGCCAGCAGCCCGGACCAGGGGGCCAGGAACACTGAAGCTTTCTTT
CASSPDQGARNTEAFF
>TRBV12-3/TRBV12-4|TRBD1|TRBJ1-1|many
TGTGCCAGCAGTCGGGTCCCGGGACAGTTTGAAGCTTTCTTT
CASSRVPGQFEAFF
>TRBV15|-|TRBJ2-1|few
TGTGCCACCAGCAGAGAAGTTGGTGAGCAGTTCTTC
CATSREVGEQFF
>TRBV10-3|TRBD2|TRBJ2-5|many
TGTGCCATCAGTGAAGGGGCTAGCGGGACCCAAGAGACCCAGTACTTC
CAISEGASGTQETQYF
>TRBV30|-|TRBJ1-3|many
TGTGCCTGGAGTGGGGGAAACACCATATATTTT
CAWSGGNTIYF
>TRBV27|-|TRBJ1-1|many
TGTGCCAGCAGTGCGGAAGGGACTGAAGCTTTCTTT
CASSAEGTEAFF
>TRBV29-1|-|TRBJ2-7|many
TGCAGCGTGTATACAGGGAACGAGCAGTACTTC
CSVYTGNEQYF
>TRBV7-9|TRBD2|TRBJ2-2|-
TGTGCCAGCAGCAAAACGGGACTAGCGGGAGCCGTGGAGCTGTTTTTT
CASSKTGLAGAVELFF
>TRBV20-1|-|TRBJ2-3|-
TGCAGTGCGGGCGGGGAGGCAGATACGCAGTATTTT
CSAGGEADTQYF
>TRBV19|TRBD2|TRBJ2-1|few
TGTGCCAGTAGTATGGCTAGCGGGACTGGCAATGAGCAGTTCTTC
CASSMASGTGNEQFF
>TRBV12-3/TRBV12-4|TRBD2|TRBJ2-7|-
TGTGCCAGCACCCCGACTAGCGGGAGAGACTACGAGCAGTACTTC
CASTPTSGRDYEQYF
>TRBV7-2|-|TRBJ2-5|-
TGTGCCAGCAGCTTCTACTCTGACAGGAAGTACCAAGAGACCCAGTACTTC
CASSFYSDRKYQETQYF
>TRBV7-7|-|TRBJ2-5|few
TGTGCTAGCAGCTTAGGCCCCTCACGGGAGACCCAGTACTTC
CASSLGPSRETQYF
>TRBV28|-|TRBJ2-7|-
TGTGCCAGCAGTGAAGGGAAAGGGAAGGTCTACGAGCAGTACTTC
CASSEGKGKVYEQYF
>TRBV2|-|TRBJ2-7|many
TGTGCCAGCAGTGTAGACCCTGACGAGCAGTACTTC
CASSVDPDEQYF
>TRBV7-9|TRBD1|TRBJ1-5|-
TGTGCCAGCAGCTCGACAGGGGAACAGCCCCAGCATTTT
CASSSTGEQPQHF
>TRBV24-1|TRBD1|TRBJ1-1|many
TGTGCCACCAGTGACACATTCCAGGGGGCTGAAGCTTTCTTT
CATSDTFQGAEAFF
>TRBV9|-|TRBJ1-1|-
TGTGCCAGCAGCGGAGGGCGCGGGGGGAACACTGAAGCTTTCTTT
CASSGGRGGNTEAFF
>TRBV6-2/TRBV6-3|-|TRBJ1-5|many
TGTGCCAGCAGTTTCCAGGCGGTTCAGCCCCAGCATTTT
CASSFQAVQPQHF
>TRBV5-8|-|TRBJ2-1|many
TGTGCCAGCAGCCCGGAGGGCCTGGAGGATGAGCAGTTCTTC
CASSPEGLEDEQFF
>TRBV7-2|-|TRBJ1-2|many
TGTGCCAGCAGCCAACCCCACCCGGGGGCTGGACGCTACACCTTC
CASSQPHPGAGRYTF
>TRBV7-3|-|TRBJ2-5|-
TGTGCCAGCAGCTTAAAGGGAAGGGTGGGAGACGGGATAGAGACCCAGTACTTC
CASSLKGRVGDGIETQYF
>TRBV4-1|TRBD2|TRBJ2-4|-
TGCGCCAGCAGCCAAGTGACTAGCGGGAGGGCCAAAGACAAAAACATTCAGTACTTC
CASSQVTSGRAKDKNIQYF
>TRBV12-5|TRBD2|TRBJ2-5|many
TGTGCTAGTGGGCCCGGACTAGCGGGAGGGATTGAGACCCAGTACTTC
CASGPGLAGGIETQYF
>TRBV14|-|TRBJ1-4|-
TGTGCCAGCAGCCCCCTAGGGTATGAAAAACTGTTTTTT
CASSPLGYEKLFF
>TRBV27|-|TRBJ1-2|many
TGTGCCAGCAGTTTACAGGGAGGGAGTTTCTATGGCTACACCTTC
CASSLQGGSFYGYTF
>TRBV15|TRBD1|TRBJ1-5|many
TGTGCCACCAACAGGGGTGGCAATCAGCCCCAGCATTTT
CATNRGGNQPQHF
>TRBV2|-|TRBJ1-2|few
TGTGCCAGCAGTGTGTCGGAGAACTATGGCTACACCTTC
CASSVSENYGYTF
>TRBV29-1|-|TRBJ2-2|many
TGCAGCGTTTGTGACTCTGCCGGGGAGCTGTTTTTT
CSVCDSAGELFF
>TRBV5-4|TRBD1|TRBJ2-4|few
TGTGCCAGCAGTCGTCGACAGGGGGAAATTCAGTACTTC
CASSRRQGEIQYF